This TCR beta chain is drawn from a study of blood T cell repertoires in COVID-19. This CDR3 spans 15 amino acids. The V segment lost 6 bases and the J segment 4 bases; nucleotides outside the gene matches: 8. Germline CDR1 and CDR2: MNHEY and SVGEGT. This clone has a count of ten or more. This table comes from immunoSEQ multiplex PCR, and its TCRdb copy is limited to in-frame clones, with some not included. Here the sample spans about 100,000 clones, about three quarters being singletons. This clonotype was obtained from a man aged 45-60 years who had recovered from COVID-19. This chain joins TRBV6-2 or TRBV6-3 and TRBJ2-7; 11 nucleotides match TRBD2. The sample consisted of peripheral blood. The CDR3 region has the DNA TGTGCCAGCAGCACAACTAGCGGGAGCGGGTACGAGCAGTACTTC. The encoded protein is CASSTTSGSGYEQYF.